The entry below describes one T cell receptor (beta chain). The antigen is undetermined. With 60 Vbeta and 13 Jbeta primers, the PCR was carried out. Authors' methods: The count from a later analysis was some 83 million unique TCR beta chains, 9.5 million to 11 million of them shared. TCRdb's table, derived via immunoSEQ multiplex PCR, lists solely in-frame clones and lacks some. V and J calls and clone size are copied from that table; D and trimming were computed from the DNA. The sample contains under 200,000 clones, around 86% of which appear only once. These data belong to a study of cytomegalovirus exposure and HLA in healthy donors. V shed 4 bases and J shed 3 bases, with 11 bases lying between them. The CDR3 is 14 residues long. CDR1 and CDR2 from the germline V gene are MDHEN and SYDVKM. Broader study findings: Immune exposure data for these donors was limited to CMV serostatus.

The receptor comes from a girl aged 2 to 9 in good health and CMV-seropositive. Sample: PBMCs. The chain uses TRBV28 and TRBJ2-3; tentative D call: TRBD1 (6 bases). CDR3 sequence reads: CASSSSDRTDTQYF. The CDR3 coding sequence is TGTGCCAGCAGTTCGTCGGACAGAACAGATACGCAGTATTTT.